These 5 T cell receptor beta chains came from one sample sequenced in a study of T cells after posttransplantation cyclophosphamide. The assay was immunoSEQ multiplex PCR, and TCRdb's table has in-frame clones only and misses some. This repertoire holds tens of thousands of clones, and none appear only once. A marrow graft followed busulfan-fludarabine conditioning, with cyclophosphamide on days +3 and +4. Sequencing was performed on PBMCs, taken after allogeneic stem cell transplant with posttransplant cyclophosphamide. These TCRs come from a male patient aged 18-29 years who received an allogeneic stem cell transplant from a related donor, was CMV-positive, and had no GVHD. The graft donor may be the source of some T cells.

The table lists this clone with many counts. The chain joins TRBV15 to TRBJ1-1; TRBD1 matches at 7 bases. Germline assignment: CDR1 LNHNV and CDR2 YYDKDF (reference sequence). The CDR3 covers 13 residues. V gave up 9 bases and J gave up 1 base; unmatched junction bases: 5. The CDR3 DNA follows: TGTGCCACTCGGACAGGCGAGAACACTGAAGCTTTCTTT. Protein sequence: CATRTGENTEAFF.

This clone was counted ten times or more. The genes are TRBV4-2 and TRBJ2-7; TRBD2 matches 11 bases. Per the germline V gene, CDR1 is LGHNA and CDR2 is YNFKEQ. The CDR3 loop spans 15 amino acids. V lost 3 bases, J lost 3 bases, and 4 bases stayed unmatched. CDR3 DNA sequence: TGTGCCAGCAGCCAGATACTAGCGGGAGACTACGAGCAGTACTTC. Residues: CASSQILAGDYEQYF.

This clone came up many times. CDR3 region: CATTKEGGQGADEQYF. The CDR3 nucleotides read TGTGCCACCACCAAAGAAGGGGGACAGGGGGCTGACGAGCAGTACTTC. The chain is built from TRBV15 and TRBJ2-7; TRBD1 matches 12 bases. The CDR3 runs 16 residues. Losses at the gene ends were 7 bases for V and 5 bases for J; bases not matched to a gene: 12. Per the germline V gene, CDR1 is LNHNV and CDR2 is YYDKDF (reference sequence).

There are many counts of this clone. This chain connects TRBV5-1 to TRBJ1-5; 11 bases are shared with TRBD1. After removal of 4 bases from V and 7 bases from J, the junction contained 4 bases not matched to a gene. The CDR3 spans 14 residues. The germline CDR1 and CDR2 sequences are SGHRS and YFSETQ. The CDR3 spells CASSAGTGGQPQHF. The CDR3 DNA reads as TGCGCCAGCAGCGCAGGGACAGGGGGACAGCCCCAGCATTTT. Variable domain in full (rest from reference TRBV5-1 and TRBJ1-5): KAGVTQTPRYLIKTRGQQVTLSCSPISGHRSVSWYQQTPGQGLQFLFEYFSETQRNKGNFPGRFSGRQFSNSRSEMNVSTLELGDSALYLCASSAGTGGQPQHFGDGTRLSIL.

This clone has at least ten counts. This chain connects TRBV6-6 to TRBJ2-1, with D unresolved. CDR1 is MNHNY and CDR2 is SVGAGI in the germline V gene (reference sequence). V was trimmed by 5 bases and J by 4 bases, leaving 9 bases between them. There are 13 residues in the CDR3. The CDR3 is CASSSGDYNEQFF. In nucleotides, the CDR3 is TGTGCCAGCAGTAGTGGAGATTACAATGAGCAGTTCTTC.